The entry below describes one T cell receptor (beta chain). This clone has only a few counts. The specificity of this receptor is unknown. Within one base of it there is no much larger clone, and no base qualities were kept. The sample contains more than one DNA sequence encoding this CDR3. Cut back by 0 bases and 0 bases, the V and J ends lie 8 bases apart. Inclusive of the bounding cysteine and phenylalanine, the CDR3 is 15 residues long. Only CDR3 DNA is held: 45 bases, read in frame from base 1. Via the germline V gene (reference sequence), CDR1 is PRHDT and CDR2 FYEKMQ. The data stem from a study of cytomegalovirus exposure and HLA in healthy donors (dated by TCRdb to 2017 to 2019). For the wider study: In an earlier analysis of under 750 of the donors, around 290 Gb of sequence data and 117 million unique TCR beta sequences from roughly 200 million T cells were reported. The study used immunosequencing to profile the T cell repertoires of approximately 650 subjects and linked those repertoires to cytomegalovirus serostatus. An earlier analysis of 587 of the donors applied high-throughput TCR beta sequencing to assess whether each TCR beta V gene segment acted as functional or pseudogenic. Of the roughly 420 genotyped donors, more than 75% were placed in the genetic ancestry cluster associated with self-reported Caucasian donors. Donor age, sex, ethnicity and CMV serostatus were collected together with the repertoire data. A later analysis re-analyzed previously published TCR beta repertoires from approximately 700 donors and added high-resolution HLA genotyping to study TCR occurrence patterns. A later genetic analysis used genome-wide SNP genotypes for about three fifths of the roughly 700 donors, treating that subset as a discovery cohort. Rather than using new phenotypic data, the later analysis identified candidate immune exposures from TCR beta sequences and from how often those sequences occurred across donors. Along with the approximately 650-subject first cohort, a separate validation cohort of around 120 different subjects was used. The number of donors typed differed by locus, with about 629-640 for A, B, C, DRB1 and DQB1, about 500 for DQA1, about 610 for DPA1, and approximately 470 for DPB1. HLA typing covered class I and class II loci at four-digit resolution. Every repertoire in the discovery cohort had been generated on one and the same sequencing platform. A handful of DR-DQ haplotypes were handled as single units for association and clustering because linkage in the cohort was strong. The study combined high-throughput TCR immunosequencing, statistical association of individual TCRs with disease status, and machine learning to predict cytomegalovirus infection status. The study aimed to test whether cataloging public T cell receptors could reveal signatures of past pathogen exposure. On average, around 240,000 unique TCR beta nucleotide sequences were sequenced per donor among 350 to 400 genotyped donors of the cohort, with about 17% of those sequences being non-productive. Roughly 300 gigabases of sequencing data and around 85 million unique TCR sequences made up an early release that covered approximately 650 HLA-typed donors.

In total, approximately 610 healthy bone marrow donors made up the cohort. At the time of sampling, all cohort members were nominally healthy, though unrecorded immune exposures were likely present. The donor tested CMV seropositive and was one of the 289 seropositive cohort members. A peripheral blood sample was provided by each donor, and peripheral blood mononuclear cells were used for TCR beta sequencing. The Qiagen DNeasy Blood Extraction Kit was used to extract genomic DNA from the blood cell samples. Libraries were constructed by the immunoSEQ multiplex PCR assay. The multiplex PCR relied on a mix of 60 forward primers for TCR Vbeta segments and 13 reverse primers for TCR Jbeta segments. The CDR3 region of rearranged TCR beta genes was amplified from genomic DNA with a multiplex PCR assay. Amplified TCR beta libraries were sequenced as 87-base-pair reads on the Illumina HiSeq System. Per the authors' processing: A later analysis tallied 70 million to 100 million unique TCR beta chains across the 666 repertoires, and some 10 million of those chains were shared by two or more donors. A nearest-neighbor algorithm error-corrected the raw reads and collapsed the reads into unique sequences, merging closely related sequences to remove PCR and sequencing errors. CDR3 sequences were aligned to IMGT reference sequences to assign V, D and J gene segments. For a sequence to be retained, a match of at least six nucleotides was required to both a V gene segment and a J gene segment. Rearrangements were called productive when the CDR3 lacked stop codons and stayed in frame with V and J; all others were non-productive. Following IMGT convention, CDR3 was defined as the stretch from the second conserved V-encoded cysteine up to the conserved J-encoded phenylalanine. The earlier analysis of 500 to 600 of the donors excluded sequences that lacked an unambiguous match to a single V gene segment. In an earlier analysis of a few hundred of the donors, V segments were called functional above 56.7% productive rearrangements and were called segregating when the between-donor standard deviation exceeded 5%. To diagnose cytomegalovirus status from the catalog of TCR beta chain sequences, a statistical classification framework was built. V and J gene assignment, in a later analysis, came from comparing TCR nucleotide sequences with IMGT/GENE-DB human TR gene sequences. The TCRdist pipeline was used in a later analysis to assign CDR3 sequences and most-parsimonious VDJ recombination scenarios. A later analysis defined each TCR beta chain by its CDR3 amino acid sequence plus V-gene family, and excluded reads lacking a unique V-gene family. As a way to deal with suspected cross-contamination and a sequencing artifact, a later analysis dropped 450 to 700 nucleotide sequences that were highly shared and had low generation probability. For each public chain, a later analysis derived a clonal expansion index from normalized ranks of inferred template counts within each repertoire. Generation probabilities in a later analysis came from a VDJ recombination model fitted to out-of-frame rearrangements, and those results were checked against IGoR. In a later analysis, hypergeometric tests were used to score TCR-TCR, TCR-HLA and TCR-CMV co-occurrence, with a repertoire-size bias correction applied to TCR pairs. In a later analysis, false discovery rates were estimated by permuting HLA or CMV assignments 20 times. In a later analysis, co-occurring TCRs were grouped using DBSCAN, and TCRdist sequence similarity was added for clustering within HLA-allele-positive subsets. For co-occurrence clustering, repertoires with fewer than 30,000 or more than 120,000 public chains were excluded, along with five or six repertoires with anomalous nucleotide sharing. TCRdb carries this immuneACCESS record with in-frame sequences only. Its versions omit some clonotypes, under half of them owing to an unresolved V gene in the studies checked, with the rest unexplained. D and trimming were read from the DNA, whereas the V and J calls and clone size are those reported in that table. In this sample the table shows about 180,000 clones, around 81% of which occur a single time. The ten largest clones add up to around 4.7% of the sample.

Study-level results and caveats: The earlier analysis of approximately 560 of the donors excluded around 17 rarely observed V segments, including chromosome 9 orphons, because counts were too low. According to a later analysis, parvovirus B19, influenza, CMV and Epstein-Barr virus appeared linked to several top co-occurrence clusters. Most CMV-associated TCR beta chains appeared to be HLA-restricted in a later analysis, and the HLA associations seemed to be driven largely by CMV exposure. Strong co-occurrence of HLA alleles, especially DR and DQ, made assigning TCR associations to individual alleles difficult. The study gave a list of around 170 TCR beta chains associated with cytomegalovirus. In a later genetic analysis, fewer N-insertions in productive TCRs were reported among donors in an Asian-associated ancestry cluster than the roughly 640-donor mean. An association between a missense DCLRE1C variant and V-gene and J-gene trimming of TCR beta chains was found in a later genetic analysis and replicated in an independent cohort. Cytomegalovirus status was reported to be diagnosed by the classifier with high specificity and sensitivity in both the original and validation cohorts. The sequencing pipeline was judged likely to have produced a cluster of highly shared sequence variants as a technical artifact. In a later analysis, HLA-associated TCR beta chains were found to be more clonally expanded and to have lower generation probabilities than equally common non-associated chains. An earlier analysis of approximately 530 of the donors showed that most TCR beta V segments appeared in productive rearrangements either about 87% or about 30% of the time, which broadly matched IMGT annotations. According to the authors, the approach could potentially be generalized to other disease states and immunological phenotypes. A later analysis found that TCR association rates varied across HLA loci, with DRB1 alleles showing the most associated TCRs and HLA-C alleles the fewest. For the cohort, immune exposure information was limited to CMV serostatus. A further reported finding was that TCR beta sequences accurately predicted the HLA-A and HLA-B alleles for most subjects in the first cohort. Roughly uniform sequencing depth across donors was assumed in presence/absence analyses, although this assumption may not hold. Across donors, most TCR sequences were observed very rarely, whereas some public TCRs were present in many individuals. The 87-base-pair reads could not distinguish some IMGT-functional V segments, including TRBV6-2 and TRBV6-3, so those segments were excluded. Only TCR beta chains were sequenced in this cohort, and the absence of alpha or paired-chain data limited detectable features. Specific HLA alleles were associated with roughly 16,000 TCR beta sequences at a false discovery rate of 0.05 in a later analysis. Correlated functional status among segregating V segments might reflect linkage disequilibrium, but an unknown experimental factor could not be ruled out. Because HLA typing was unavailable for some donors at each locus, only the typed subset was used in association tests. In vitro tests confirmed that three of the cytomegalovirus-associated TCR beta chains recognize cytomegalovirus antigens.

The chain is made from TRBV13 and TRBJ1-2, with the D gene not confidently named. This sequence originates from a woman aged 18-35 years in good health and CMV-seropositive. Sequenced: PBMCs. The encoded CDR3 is CASSLGRTANYGYTF. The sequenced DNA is TGTGCCAGCAGCTTAGGTCGTACTGCTAACTATGGCTACACCTTC.